Shown below are 21 T cell receptor beta chains from a single sample sequenced in a study of cytomegalovirus exposure and HLA in healthy donors. The PCR had 60 Vbeta and 13 Jbeta primers. Data came from immunoSEQ multiplex PCR; TCRdb stores just in-frame clones and leaves some out. The table records under 300,000 clones, roughly two thirds of them present only once. Source material: PBMCs. The source of these receptors is a female donor in good health and CMV-seronegative.

The chain is built from TRBV2 and TRBJ1-2, with D possibly being TRBD1 (6 bases). Per germline, CDR1 SNHLY and CDR2 FYNNEI. The CDR3 length is 14 residues. The V end lost 10 bases, the J end lost 2 bases, and 17 bases lay between the germline ends. CDR3 in amino acids: CATIGTRGNYGYTF. CDR3 in DNA: TGTGCCACGATCGGGACAAGGGGGAACTATGGCTACACCTTC.

The sample holds a few counts of this clone. The sample carries other DNA sequences with the same CDR3. The J gene is TRBJ2-1, the V gene TRBV6-5; possibly TRBD2 for D (5 bases). Trimming took off 2 bases at V and 8 bases at J, with 7 bases between the two ends. The CDR3 has 12 amino acids. Germline V gene data show CDR1 as MNHEY and CDR2 as SVGAGI. The CDR3 DNA reads TGTGCCAGCAGTTACGAGGGAGATGAGCAGTTCTTC. Translating gives CASSYEGDEQFF.

This CDR3 reads CASSLVGQDTQYF. Here the CDR3 DNA reads TGTGCCAGCAGCTTGGTGGGGCAAGATACGCAGTATTTT. V usage is TRBV5-4 and J usage is TRBJ2-3, with D maybe TRBD1 (5 bases). Per the germline V gene, CDR1 is SGHNT and CDR2 is YYREEE (reference sequence). The V end lost 0 bases, the J end lost 5 bases, and 7 bases lay between the germline ends. This CDR3 contains 13 residues.

The rearrangement uses TRBV7-9 and TRBJ2-4, with D maybe TRBD1 (7 bases). The length of the CDR3 is 18 residues. Germline V CDR1 and CDR2: SEHNR, FQNEAQ (reference sequence). The V and J ends lost 4 bases and 0 bases respectively, with 19 bases between them. The CDR3 DNA is TGTGCCAGCAGCTCTAGACCAACAGGGGACTTAGCCAAAAACATTCAGTACTTC. Its translation: CASSSRPTGDLAKNIQYF.

This clone was detected only a few times. This rearrangement joins TRBV7-9 to TRBJ2-1; TRBD2 aligns across 7 bases. This CDR3 comprises 16 residues. Germline values: CDR1 SEHNR, CDR2 FQNEAQ (reference sequence). The V gene end was trimmed by 0 bases and the J gene end by 2 bases; junction bases not matched to a gene: 4. CDR3 sequence (DNA): TGTGCCAGCAGCTTAGCGGCGGGAGCCCCCTACAATGAGCAGTTCTTC. Encoded protein: CASSLAAGAPYNEQFF.

The chain is built from TRBV29-1 and TRBJ1-1, with TRBD1 matching 11 bases. CDR1 and CDR2 from the germline V gene are SQVTM and ANQGSEA. This CDR3 contains 15 residues. The trim removed 0 bases at V and 4 bases at J, leaving 4 bases unmatched. CDR3 bases: TGCAGCGTTGAAGATGGGACAGGGGGGAGCACTGAAGCTTTCTTT. It codes for CSVEDGTGGSTEAFF.

The rearrangement joins TRBV9 to TRBJ2-7; D might be TRBD1 (5 bases). The V gene's germline CDR1 is SGDLS and CDR2 YYNGEE. The CDR3 has 15 residues. The V and J ends lost 1 base and 2 bases respectively, with 13 bases between them. The CDR3 DNA follows: TGTGCCAGCAGCGTATCTTCAGGGCTTACCTACGAGCAGTACTTC. Translation: CASSVSSGLTYEQYF. Together with reference TRBV9 and TRBJ2-7, the CDR3 gives the full variable domain: DSGVTQTPKHLITATGQRVTLRCSPRSGDLSVYWYQQSLDQGLQFLIQYYNGEERAKGNILERFSAQQFPDLHSELNLSSLELGDSALYFCASSVSSGLTYEQYFGPGTRLTVT.

This clone was observed once. The chain has TRBV28 and TRBJ1-5; D is ambiguous. The germline V gene has CDR1 MDHEN and CDR2 SYDVKM. The V and J ends lost 6 bases and 11 bases respectively, with 14 bases between them. The CDR3 runs 12 residues. This chain's CDR3 is CASRLGSSAQHF. The DNA of the CDR3 is TGTGCCAGCAGACTAGGTAGTTCGGCCCAGCATTTT.

The chain links TRBV6-5 to TRBJ1-2, with D tentatively TRBD1 (6 bases). The V gene's germline CDR1 is MNHEY and CDR2 SVGAGI. The CDR3 runs to 13 residues. Deletions cut 4 bases from V and 7 bases from J, with 13 bases between. CDR3 protein: CASSSTQGFGYTF. DNA of the CDR3: TGTGCCAGCAGTTCGACCCAGGGGTTTGGCTACACCTTC.

V and J are TRBV7-9 and TRBJ2-3; 10 bases map to TRBD2. V shed 8 bases and J 2 bases; nucleotides not matched to a gene: 7. This CDR3 contains 15 residues. The germline gives CDR1 SEHNR, CDR2 FQNEAQ (reference sequence). CDR3 sequence reads: CASQSGRGYTDTQYF. DNA for the CDR3: TGTGCCAGCCAAAGCGGGAGGGGATACACAGATACGCAGTATTTT. Combining the CDR3 with reference TRBV7-9 and TRBJ2-3 gives the whole variable domain DTGVSQNPRHKITKRGQNVTFRCDPISEHNRLYWYRQTLGQGPEFLTYFQNEAQLEKSRLLSDRFSAERPKGSFSTLEIQRTEQGDSAMYLCASQSGRGYTDTQYFGPGTRLTVL.

The V call is TRBV2, the J call TRBJ2-7, with D perhaps matching TRBD2 (5 bases). The length of the CDR3 is 14 residues. V was shortened by 5 bases and J by 6 bases, with 17 bases between the two germline ends. The germline CDR1 and CDR2 sequences are SNHLY and FYNNEI. CDR3: CASSMGVRSGEQYF. The DNA for the CDR3 is TGTGCCAGCAGTATGGGAGTGAGGTCGGGCGAGCAGTACTTC.

The J gene is TRBJ1-3, the V gene TRBV6-6; no reliable D call. Deletions cut 6 bases from V and 4 bases from J, with 7 bases between. The CDR3 consists of 12 residues. Germline loops: CDR1 MNHNY, CDR2 SVGAGI (reference sequence). CDR3 region: CASSREGNTIYF. As DNA, the CDR3 is TGTGCCAGCAGCCGGGAGGGAAACACCATATATTTT.

This chain connects TRBV19 to TRBJ2-3; D perhaps matches TRBD2 (5 bases). Between the trimmed V and J ends, which lost 6 bases and 5 bases, there was a span of 18 bases. CDR1 LNHDA and CDR2 SQIVND come from the germline V gene (reference sequence). The CDR3 spans 15 residues. Here the CDR3 DNA reads TGTGCCAGTAGCCTAAGACCGACTAATGGAGATACGCAGTATTTT. This translates into CASSLRPTNGDTQYF.

The genes are TRBV5-1 and TRBJ2-1, with TRBD2 matching 11 bases. Germline CDR1 is SGHRS and CDR2 is YFSETQ. There are 15 residues in the CDR3. V shed 3 bases, J shed 4 bases, and the junction held 3 bases outside the gene matches. The CDR3 nucleotides read TGCGCCAGCAGCTCCGGGACTAGCGGTTACAATGAGCAGTTCTTC. This translates into CASSSGTSGYNEQFF. Using reference TRBV5-1 and TRBJ2-1 for the parts outside the CDR3, the full variable domain is KAGVTQTPRYLIKTRGQQVTLSCSPISGHRSVSWYQQTPGQGLQFLFEYFSETQRNKGNFPGRFSGRQFSNSRSEMNVSTLELGDSALYLCASSSGTSGYNEQFFGPGTRLTVL.

V is TRBV28 and J is TRBJ2-7; 7 positions match TRBD2. V was clipped by 5 bases and J by 7 bases; unmatched bases: 8. The CDR3 runs to 13 residues. Germline V gene sequence: CDR1 MDHEN, CDR2 SYDVKM. In DNA, the CDR3 is TGTGCCAGCAGTCCCCTGGGAGGGCGGGAGCAGTACTTC. It encodes CASSPLGGREQYF.

The chain uses TRBV5-1 and TRBJ2-1; 11 nucleotides align to TRBD2. The CDR3 contains 15 residues. Trimming at V came to 4 bases and at J to 3 bases, leaving 3 bases not matched to a gene. Germline-derived CDR1 and CDR2 are SGHRS and YFSETQ. CDR3: CASSGTSGDYNEQFF. DNA of the CDR3: TGCGCCAGCAGCGGGACTAGCGGAGACTACAATGAGCAGTTCTTC. Based on the CDR3 plus reference TRBV5-1 and TRBJ2-1, the full variable domain is KAGVTQTPRYLIKTRGQQVTLSCSPISGHRSVSWYQQTPGQGLQFLFEYFSETQRNKGNFPGRFSGRQFSNSRSEMNVSTLELGDSALYLCASSGTSGDYNEQFFGPGTRLTVL.

The chain recombines TRBV12-5 with TRBJ2-1; D gene unclear. This CDR3 spans 13 amino acids. Trimming removed 7 bases at V and 0 bases at J, with 7 bases between. Germline CDR1 and CDR2: LGHNT and FRNRAP. In DNA form, the CDR3 reads TGTGCTAGTGCTGTGAGCTCCTACAATGAGCAGTTCTTC. Its translation is CASAVSSYNEQFF.

The chain employs TRBV6-1 and TRBJ1-5; D possibly corresponds to TRBD1 (5 bases). Germline V gene lookup returns CDR1 MNHNS and CDR2 SASEGT. The CDR3 length is 15 residues. The V gene lost 1 base and the J gene lost 2 bases, with 9 bases spanning the gap. The CDR3 loop is CASSEGLRGNQPQHF. CDR3 coding DNA: TGTGCCAGCAGTGAAGGCCTCAGGGGCAATCAGCCCCAGCATTTT.

The chain is built from TRBV15 and TRBJ2-1, with 11 nucleotides matching TRBD2. CDR3 size: 17 residues. Trimming at V came to 8 bases and at J to 4 bases, leaving 13 bases not matched to a gene. Per germline, CDR1 LNHNV and CDR2 YYDKDF (reference sequence). CDR3 nucleotides: TGTGCCACCGCCAAGACTAGCGGGACTACTCCGTACAATGAGCAGTTCTTC. Protein: CATAKTSGTTPYNEQFF. The complete variable domain, with remaining parts taken from reference TRBV15 and TRBJ2-1, reads DAMVIQNPRYQVTQFGKPVTLSCSQTLNHNVMYWYQQKSSQAPKLLFHYYDKDFNNEADTPDNFQSRRPNTSFCFLDIRSPGLGDTAMYLCATAKTSGTTPYNEQFFGPGTRLTVL.

The chain uses TRBV25-1 and TRBJ1-4, with 9 bases fitting TRBD1. Germline V CDR1 and CDR2: MGHDK, SYGVNS. This CDR3 region has 13 residues. J lost 6 bases, V lost 6 bases, and 2 bases had no gene match. CDR3 sequence reads: CASRGTGYEKLFF. In nucleotides, the CDR3 is TGTGCCAGCAGAGGGACAGGGTATGAAAAACTGTTTTTT.

This rearrangement joins TRBV28 to TRBJ1-4; possibly TRBD1 for D (5 bases). The ends were cut back, 6 bases at V and 7 bases at J, with 18 bases in the middle. This CDR3 is built from 15 residues. CDR1 is MDHEN, CDR2 SYDVKM, per germline. CDR3 DNA sequence: TGTGCCAGCAGCCCCCCCGGGGGGTTGCGTGAAAAACTGTTTTTT. Amino acid sequence: CASSPPGGLREKLFF. The full variable domain, rest sourced from reference TRBV28 and TRBJ1-4, is DVKVTQSSRYLVKRTGEKVFLECVQDMDHENMFWYRQDPGLGLRLIYFSYDVKMKEKGDIPEGYSVSREKKERFSLILESASTNQTSMYLCASSPPGGLREKLFFGSGTQLSVL.